Each of the 21 T cell receptor beta chains below was sequenced from the same sample in a study of shared clonotypes between healthy human individuals. CD45RO negativity and positive selection for CCR7 defined naive CD8 cells, a population that excluded terminally differentiated effector memory CD45RA+ cells. Sequenced by immunoSEQ multiplex PCR; TCRdb stores in-frame clones only, minus some. The sample has about 2.1 million clones, 93% seen once; the top ten hold about 1.7%. Source material: naive CD8+ T cells from PBMCs. These receptors all come from a man younger than 35 in good health. Some clones in this sample may be carry-over from other donors' samples.

The chain links TRBV28 to TRBJ2-1; no reliable D call. V was clipped by 6 bases and J by 5 bases, with 20 bases between them. In germline, CDR1 is MDHEN, CDR2 SYDVKM. The CDR3 length is 16 residues. CDR3 in DNA: TGTGCCAGCAGCCCACCCCCAAGGAGTGGACACAATGAGCAGTTCTTC. It translates to CASSPPPRSGHNEQFF.

This sequence joins TRBV27 and TRBJ2-5, with 7 bases identical to TRBD1. The V segment lost 8 bases and the J segment 1 base; nucleotides outside the gene matches: 7. Germline V CDR1 and CDR2: MNHEY, SMNVEV (reference sequence). The CDR3 has 14 residues. The CDR3 here is CASWEDRAQETQYF. The CDR3 DNA sequence: TGTGCCAGCTGGGAAGACAGGGCCCAAGAGACCCAGTACTTC.

The rearrangement links TRBV28 to TRBJ2-1; D not resolved. Germline CDR1 reads MDHEN; CDR2 reads SYDVKM. V gave up 2 bases and J gave up 0 bases, with 8 bases separating them. The CDR3 has 15 amino acids. CDR3 sequence: CASSLMAASYNEQFF. CDR3 DNA sequence: TGTGCCAGCAGTTTAATGGCAGCCTCCTACAATGAGCAGTTCTTC. Drawing the rest from reference TRBV28 and TRBJ2-1, the complete variable domain is DVKVTQSSRYLVKRTGEKVFLECVQDMDHENMFWYRQDPGLGLRLIYFSYDVKMKEKGDIPEGYSVSREKKERFSLILESASTNQTSMYLCASSLMAASYNEQFFGPGTRLTVL.

The rearrangement uses TRBV6-6 and TRBJ2-7, with D perhaps being TRBD1 or TRBD2 (5 bases each). Trimming removed 7 bases from V and 4 bases from J, with 14 bases in between. CDR1 MNHNY and CDR2 SVGAGI come from the germline V gene (reference sequence). The length of the CDR3 is 13 residues. CDR3 sequence reads: CASNSGAPYEQYF. The CDR3 coding sequence is TGTGCCAGCAACTCCGGGGCCCCATACGAGCAGTACTTC.

This chain joins TRBV19 and TRBJ2-3; 16 bases align to TRBD2. Germline V gives CDR1 LNHDA, CDR2 SQIVND (reference sequence). V shed 6 bases and J 2 bases; nucleotides not matched to a gene: 5. The length of the CDR3 is 17 residues. Here the CDR3 reads CASSTGLAGGPTDTQYF. The CDR3 nucleotides are TGTGCCAGTAGCACGGGACTAGCGGGAGGGCCCACAGATACGCAGTATTTT.

The chain is built from TRBV5-6 and TRBJ2-6; D gene ambiguous. Germline CDR1 reads SGHDT; CDR2 reads YYEEEE. The CDR3 totals 17 residues. V shed 1 base and J shed 5 bases, with 16 bases lying between them. In DNA form, the CDR3 reads TGTGCCAGCAGCTTGTATTTGTCAGGCAGGAGGGCCAACGTCCTGACTTTC. It is translated as CASSLYLSGRRANVLTF.

This rearrangement joins TRBV5-8 to TRBJ1-3, with 8 bases identical to TRBD1. V shed 4 bases and J 0 bases; nucleotides not matched to a gene: 3. CDR1 is SGHTS and CDR2 is YDEGEE in the germline V gene. The CDR3 has 15 residues. CDR3 sequence (DNA): TGTGCCAGCAGCAAGGGACAGGCCTCTGGAAACACCATATATTTT. This gives the protein CASSKGQASGNTIYF.

This clone has just a few counts. The genes are TRBV27 and TRBJ2-7, with TRBD1 identical over 9 bases. The ends lost 8 bases at V and 4 bases at J; junction bases unmatched: 15. Germline lookup yields CDR1 MNHEY and CDR2 SMNVEV (reference sequence). The length of the CDR3 is 16 residues. In DNA, the CDR3 is TGTGCCAGCGCCCTTGACATCGGGACAGGGAGTTACGAGCAGTACTTC. This encodes CASALDIGTGSYEQYF.

The chain uses TRBV29-1 and TRBJ1-4, with 7 bases lining up with TRBD1. This CDR3 is 16 amino acids long. CDR1 and CDR2 (germline): SQVTM, ANQGSEA. V lost 3 bases and J lost 4; bases outside the gene matches: 11. The CDR3 region is CSVEFAEGAGNEKLFF. CDR3 nucleotides: TGCAGCGTTGAGTTTGCGGAGGGGGCGGGTAATGAAAAACTGTTTTTT.

This rearrangement joins TRBV5-1 to TRBJ2-3; 9 positions agree with TRBD1. The CDR3 consists of 15 residues. V shed 4 bases and J 1 base; nucleotides not matched to a gene: 4. Germline V gene lookup returns CDR1 SGHRS and CDR2 YFSETQ. As DNA, the CDR3 is TGCGCCAGCAGCCCCTGGACAGGGGGCACAGATACGCAGTATTTT. This encodes CASSPWTGGTDTQYF.

The CDR3 sequence: CASSQDPGQGAKGSGYTF. DNA of the CDR3: TGCGCCAGCAGCCAAGATCCGGGACAGGGGGCGAAGGGAAGTGGCTACACCTTC. The gene calls are TRBV4-3 and TRBJ1-2, with TRBD1 matching over 12 bases. The CDR3 runs to 18 residues. Per germline, CDR1 LGHNA and CDR2 YSLEER. Trimming at V came to 0 bases and at J to 7 bases, leaving 12 bases not matched to a gene.

The gene calls are TRBV5-5 and TRBJ2-1; D uncertain. CDR1 and CDR2 (germline): SGHKS, YYEKEE (reference sequence). V was pared by 1 base and J by 6 bases, with 11 bases between. The CDR3 loop spans 14 amino acids. This CDR3 is CASSLTRFGNEQFF. The CDR3 DNA reads TGTGCCAGCAGCTTGACGCGCTTTGGCAATGAGCAGTTCTTC.

This chain connects TRBV27 to TRBJ1-3, with D possibly TRBD1 on 5 matching bases. The V end lost 5 bases, the J end lost 4 bases, and 12 bases lay between the germline ends. CDR3 length: 14 amino acids. Germline V lookup: CDR1 MNHEY, CDR2 SMNVEV (reference sequence). CDR3 sequence (DNA): TGTGCCAGCAGTGTGACGGGGGGGGGAAACACCATATATTTT. It translates to CASSVTGGGNTIYF.

V is TRBV28 and J is TRBJ1-4, with unresolved D. Per germline, CDR1 MDHEN and CDR2 SYDVKM. CDR3 size: 14 residues. The germline V and J ends were trimmed by 3 bases and 6 bases, with 11 bases remaining between them. For the CDR3, the DNA is TGTGCCAGCAGTTTCCCTTACACAGATGAAAAACTGTTTTTT. This translates into CASSFPYTDEKLFF.

The genes are TRBV19 and TRBJ2-2; the match to TRBD2 covers 9 bases. This CDR3 is 15 amino acids long. With 5 bases clipped from V and 3 bases from J, the junction kept 4 bases outside the gene matches. Per the germline V gene, CDR1 is LNHDA and CDR2 is SQIVND (reference sequence). The CDR3 region is CASSEVAGDTGELFF. The CDR3 DNA reads TGTGCCAGTAGTGAGGTAGCGGGAGACACCGGGGAGCTGTTTTTT.

V is TRBV27 and J is TRBJ1-5, with D unresolved. The CDR3 contains 15 residues. Germline CDR1 MNHEY, CDR2 SMNVEV (reference sequence). Between the trimmed V and J ends, which lost 2 bases and 1 base, there was a span of 9 bases. CDR3 protein: CASSLNVASNQPQHF. The CDR3 coding sequence is TGTGCCAGCAGTTTAAATGTGGCAAGCAATCAGCCCCAGCATTTT.

CDR3 loop: CASSLGGTGSPEQYF. CDR3 DNA sequence: TGTGCCAGCAGCTTAGGTGGGACAGGCTCGCCCGAGCAGTACTTC. The chain uses TRBV7-6 and TRBJ2-7, with 8 bases that match TRBD1. Looked up from germline, CDR1 is SGHVS and CDR2 is FNYEAQ. The CDR3 has 15 amino acids. V shed 1 base and J 6 bases; nucleotides not matched to a gene: 8.

This clone has just one count. CDR3 nucleotide sequence: TGTGCCTGGAGTCCTGGACATATAAACAATGAGCAGTTCTTC. It is translated as CAWSPGHINNEQFF. The chain carries TRBV30 and TRBJ2-1; weak D call: TRBD1 (5 bases). Trimming left V 2 bases short and J 5 bases short, with 13 bases between. The CDR3 length is 14 residues. CDR1 is GTSNPN, CDR2 SVGIG, per germline (reference sequence).

The rearrangement joins TRBV28 to TRBJ1-2; D perhaps matches TRBD1 (5 bases). V was pared by 7 bases and J by 3 bases, with 18 bases between. The CDR3 consists of 15 residues. Germline CDR1 and CDR2: MDHEN and SYDVKM. Here the CDR3 reads CASIDNLGGDYGYTF. CDR3 in DNA: TGTGCCAGCATTGATAACCTGGGAGGGGACTATGGCTACACCTTC.

This chain joins TRBV25-1 and TRBJ2-3, with D perhaps assigned TRBD1 or TRBD2 (5 bases each). CDR3 length: 13 amino acids. The V and J ends lost 3 bases and 4 bases respectively, with 8 bases between them. The germline V gene encodes CDR1 MGHDK and CDR2 SYGVNS. For the CDR3, the DNA is TGTGCCAGCAGTGATGGGGGAGCAGATACGCAGTATTTT. It translates to CASSDGGADTQYF.

The chain is built from TRBV19 and TRBJ2-7; maybe TRBD2 (5 bases). The length of the CDR3 is 16 residues. Germline V gene lookup returns CDR1 LNHDA and CDR2 SQIVND (reference sequence). Trimming pared 1 base from V and 2 bases from J, leaving 15 bases between. The CDR3 region has the DNA TGTGCCAGTAGTATAGGGAGGCCGACGCCTCCCTACGAGCAGTACTTC. The encoded protein is CASSIGRPTPPYEQYF.